This paragraph reports one T cell receptor (beta chain). Time point denoted: pre-sensitization, week 0. The treatment here: therapeutic diphenylcyclopropenone sensitization with weekly scalp DPC. TCRdb fed the RACE reads into MiXCR, producing one record per CDR3 protein. The repertoire holds roughly 380,000 distinct CDR3 sequences, with roughly 5.3% as singletons. The data originate from a study of human T cells and chemical hapten exposure. The CDR3 is 14 amino acids. The V end was cut by 4 bases, the J end by 2 bases, with 12 bases between. CDR1 MGHRA and CDR2 YSYEKL come from the germline V gene. This TCR came from a woman aged 45-60 years with alopecia areata. Some clones in this sample may be carry-over from other donors' samples. The specimen comprised whole blood, sampled in connection with sensitization to the hapten diphenylcyclopropenone (DPC). The chain employs TRBV4-1 and TRBJ2-7, with D possibly TRBD2 on 6 matching bases. The CDR3 DNA sequence: TGCGCCAGCAGCCCCCGGGACTTAACCTACGAGCAGTACTTC. Translating gives CASSPRDLTYEQYF.